The subject of this entry is one T cell receptor (beta chain). These data belong to a study of blood T cell repertoires in COVID-19. The wider study: Spain, Italy and the United States supplied samples that represented acute and convalescent COVID-19. Sources were T cells, B-cell-depleted T cells, or PBMCs; the material itself was cDNA or gDNA.

CDR1 and CDR2 from the germline V gene are SGHRS and YFSETQ. The CDR3 sequence is 15 residues long. After removal of 2 bases from V and 4 bases from J, the junction contained 9 bases not matched to a gene. In the original analysis: Using reference gene primer amplification, nucleated cell counts were estimated. Assay: immunoSEQ multiplex PCR; the TCRdb copy retains only in-frame clones and omits some. V, J and clone size are taken as reported in that table, and D and trimming were inferred from the DNA itself. Here the sample spans 210,000 or so clones, about 84% being singletons. Those enrolled, adults aged roughly 18 to 90 years, came from about two dozen US areas.

This TCR derives from a man younger than 45 with acute COVID-19. The rearrangement links TRBV5-1 to TRBJ2-7; 7 bases fit TRBD1. Sequenced sample: PBMCs or T cells enriched from blood (not recorded which). The CDR3: CASSFDRAGEYEQYF. For the CDR3, the DNA is TGCGCCAGCAGCTTTGACAGGGCAGGCGAATACGAGCAGTACTTC.